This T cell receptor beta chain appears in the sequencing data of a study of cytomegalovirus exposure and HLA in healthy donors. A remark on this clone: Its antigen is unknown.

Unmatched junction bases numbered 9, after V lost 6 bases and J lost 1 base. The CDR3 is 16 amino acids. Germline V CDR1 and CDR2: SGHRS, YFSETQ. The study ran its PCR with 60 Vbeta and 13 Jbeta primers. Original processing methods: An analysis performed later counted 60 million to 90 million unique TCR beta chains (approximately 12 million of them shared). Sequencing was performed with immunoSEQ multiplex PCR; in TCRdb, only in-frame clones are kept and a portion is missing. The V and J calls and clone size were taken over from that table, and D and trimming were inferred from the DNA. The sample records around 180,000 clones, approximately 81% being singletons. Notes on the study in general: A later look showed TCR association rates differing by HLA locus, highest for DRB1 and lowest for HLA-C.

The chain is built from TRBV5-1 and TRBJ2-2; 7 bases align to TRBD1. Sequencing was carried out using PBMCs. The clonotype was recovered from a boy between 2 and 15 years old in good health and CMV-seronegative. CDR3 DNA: TGCGCCAGCAAATCAAAGGGGGCGTTGAACACCGGGGAGCTGTTTTTT. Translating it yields CASKSKGALNTGELFF.